The clone carrying this T cell receptor (beta chain) was observed a few times. The antigen is unknown. This could be a read error, since a much larger clone is one nucleotide away. The CDR3 goes on 3 residues after the read ends, and that part is filled in from the germline J gene. The same CDR3 is also encoded by other DNA sequences in this sample. The data originate from a study of T cell clonality in common variable immunodeficiency. The study's findings and limits: In common variable immunodeficiency, TCR beta chains reportedly carried fewer deletions and N-nucleotide insertions.

There are 14 residues in the CDR3. CDR1 and CDR2 from the germline V gene are GTSNPN and SVGIG (reference sequence). The method was immunoSEQ multiplex PCR; TCRdb's version includes in-frame clones alone and lacks a portion of them. The sample was found to contain 40,000 to 50,000 clones, and every one recurs. Heparinized whole blood, roughly 4.5 to 9 ml, came from each donor. The chain is built from TRBV30 and TRBJ1-3, with D possibly being TRBD1 (5 bases). Sequenced material: peripheral blood mononuclear cells. The sequence was obtained from a person aged 18 to 75 in good health. The sequenced CDR3 bases are TGTGCCTGGAGTATGACAGTCTCTGGAAACACG. Encoded protein: CAWSMTVSGNT. The entire CDR3 protein is CAWSMTVSGNTIYF.